Below are 27 T cell receptor beta chains sequenced from a single sample in a study of blood T cell repertoires in COVID-19. Only in-frame clones appear in the TCRdb table, and some are missing; sequencing was by immunoSEQ multiplex PCR. The table shows fewer than 500,000 clones, with around 84% occurring only once. The sample was peripheral blood. The receptors were sampled from a human donor with acute or convalescent COVID-19. The donor label of this sample is uncertain.

This chain joins TRBV19 and TRBJ2-2, with no clear D. V lost 4 bases and J lost 5, with 8 bases in between. CDR1 LNHDA and CDR2 SQIVND come from the germline V gene (reference sequence). CDR3 length: 13 residues. CDR3 region: CASSRDLTGELFF. For the CDR3, the DNA is TGTGCCAGTAGTAGAGATTTAACCGGGGAGCTGTTTTTT.

This sequence joins TRBV9 and TRBJ1-1; unclear D gene. Trimming took off 4 bases at V and 7 bases at J, with 17 bases between the two ends. Germline assignment: CDR1 SGDLS and CDR2 YYNGEE. This CDR3 is 14 amino acids long. The CDR3 region has the DNA TGTGCCAGCAGCCCCACTCCCCGGGTTGATGAAGCTTTCTTT. As protein: CASSPTPRVDEAFF.

The J gene is TRBJ2-7, the V gene TRBV5-6, with D possibly being TRBD1 (5 bases). CDR1 and CDR2 from the germline V gene are SGHDT and YYEEEE. This CDR3 has 12 residues. V lost 2 bases and J lost 6, with 9 bases in between. The CDR3 reads CASSLTGIEQYF. In DNA form, the CDR3 reads TGTGCCAGCAGCTTAACAGGTATCGAGCAGTACTTC.

This chain joins TRBV11-2 and TRBJ1-1; 9 bases fit TRBD1. This CDR3 is 13 amino acids long. V shed 8 bases, J shed 3 bases, and the junction held 4 bases outside the gene matches. Germline lookup yields CDR1 SGHAT and CDR2 FQNNGV. The CDR3 reads CASGGQGYTEAFF. Here the CDR3 DNA reads TGTGCCAGCGGGGGACAGGGCTACACTGAAGCTTTCTTT.

The chain links TRBV19 to TRBJ2-7; D is unresolved. V was clipped by 4 bases and J by 2 bases, with 15 bases between them. Germline values: CDR1 LNHDA, CDR2 SQIVND (reference sequence). The CDR3 sequence is 15 residues long. CDR3: CASSTARGHTYEQYF. CDR3 coding DNA: TGTGCCAGTAGTACGGCACGCGGCCATACCTACGAGCAGTACTTC.

V is TRBV19 and J is TRBJ2-7; 9 bases agree with TRBD1. CDR1 is LNHDA and CDR2 is SQIVND in the germline V gene (reference sequence). The CDR3 is made up of 14 amino acids. V shed 5 bases and J 2 bases; nucleotides not matched to a gene: 4. The CDR3 DNA reads as TGTGCCAGTAGTGGAAGGGACAGGGCCTACGAGCAGTACTTC. It yields the protein CASSGRDRAYEQYF. The full variable domain, rest sourced from reference TRBV19 and TRBJ2-7, is DGGITQSPKYLFRKEGQNVTLSCEQNLNHDAMYWYRQDPGQGLRLIYYSQIVNDFQKGDIAEGYSVSREKKESFPLTVTSAQKNPTAFYLCASSGRDRAYEQYFGPGTRLTVT.

Turning to this clone: Additional DNA sequences in this sample encode the identical CDR3. The chain couples TRBV5-1 to TRBJ2-3; tentatively, D is TRBD1 (5 bases). With 0 bases removed from V and 1 base from J, the gap between germline ends came to 6 bases. The CDR3 contains 14 residues. Germline-derived CDR1 and CDR2 are SGHRS and YFSETQ. The CDR3 bases are TGCGCCAGCAGCTTGGGGGGCCGCACAGATACGCAGTATTTT. It specifies CASSLGGRTDTQYF.

In its sample, this clone was seen once. The chain recombines TRBV7-2 with TRBJ2-7, with D possibly matching TRBD1 (5 bases). Germline CDR1 and CDR2: SGHTA and FQGNSA. V was cut by 5 bases and J by 6 bases, with 17 bases left in between. The CDR3 runs to 14 residues. The CDR3 here is CASSNPPPGAEQYF. In DNA, the CDR3 is TGTGCCAGCAGCAATCCCCCCCCTGGGGCCGAGCAGTACTTC.

The chain recombines TRBV6-1 with TRBJ2-7; 10 positions agree with TRBD1. Germline-derived CDR1 and CDR2 are MNHNS and SASEGT. With 4 bases clipped from V and 4 bases from J, the junction kept 10 bases outside the gene matches. This CDR3 is built from 16 residues. The CDR3 DNA reads as TGTGCCAGCAGTGGGGCCTCGGGACAGGGGAGTTACGAGCAGTACTTC. Protein product: CASSGASGQGSYEQYF.

The chain links TRBV23-1 to TRBJ1-3; 9 positions agree with TRBD1. TRBV23-1 is an ORF, with its function uncertain. Trimming at V came to 1 base and at J to 0 bases, leaving 7 bases not matched to a gene. The CDR3 has 18 residues. CDR3 residues: CASSQWKDRGLSGNTIYF. In DNA form, the CDR3 reads TGCGCCAGCAGTCAATGGAAGGACAGGGGTCTCTCTGGAAACACCATATATTTT.

This clone turned up a few times. This chain links TRBV18 with TRBJ2-2; TRBD2 aligns across 9 bases. This CDR3 region has 15 residues. With V trimmed by 3 bases and J by 3 bases, 2 bases remained unmatched. Germline values: CDR1 KGHSH, CDR2 LQKENI. CDR3 loop: CASSPGLAHTGELFF. In DNA form, the CDR3 reads TGTGCCAGCTCACCGGGACTAGCCCACACCGGGGAGCTGTTTTTT.

This chain joins TRBV6-2 or TRBV6-3 and TRBJ2-5; tentatively, D is TRBD2 (5 bases). Germline CDR1 and CDR2: MNHEY and SVGEGT. This CDR3 is built from 18 residues. V was pared by 0 bases and J by 5 bases, with 22 bases between. CDR3 region: CASSYSPPGASGKETQYF. The CDR3 coding sequence is TGTGCCAGCAGTTACTCACCCCCTGGAGCGTCGGGGAAGGAGACCCAGTACTTC.

CDR3 region: CAWSVRDRRTDTQYF. DNA of the CDR3: TGTGCCTGGAGTGTACGTGACAGACGAACAGATACGCAGTATTTT. This chain uses TRBV30 with TRBJ2-3; a weak D match, TRBD1 (5 bases). Germline V gives CDR1 GTSNPN, CDR2 SVGIG (reference sequence). V lost 0 bases and J lost 3, with 13 bases in between. The length of the CDR3 is 15 residues.

CDR3 in DNA: TGTGCCAGCAGGGAGCGAAGGGGTTCCGGGGAGCTGTTTTTT. It translates to CASRERRGSGELFF. The rearrangement uses TRBV6-5 and TRBJ2-2; a weak D match, TRBD1 (5 bases). CDR1 is MNHEY, CDR2 SVGAGI, per germline. Between the trimmed V and J ends, which lost 6 bases and 6 bases, there was a span of 14 bases. This CDR3 spans 14 amino acids.

The genes are TRBV9 and TRBJ1-2; 7 positions match TRBD1. Trimming removed 3 bases from V and 8 bases from J; junction bases left unmatched: 7. This CDR3 has 13 residues. Germline CDR1 and CDR2: SGDLS and YYNGEE. The CDR3 protein is CASSGYRGGGYTF. The CDR3, as DNA: TGTGCCAGCAGCGGCTACAGGGGAGGCGGCTACACCTTC.

V is TRBV12-3 or TRBV12-4 and J is TRBJ1-3; 8 bases match TRBD1. V lost 6 bases to trimming and J lost 4 bases; unmatched junction nucleotides: 2. The CDR3 loop spans 13 amino acids. CDR3 sequence reads: CASSRDRGNTIYF. Here the CDR3 DNA reads TGTGCCAGCAGCCGGGACAGGGGAAACACCATATATTTT.

This chain uses TRBV5-1 with TRBJ2-1; TRBD2 matches 8 bases. The ends lost 4 bases at V and 5 bases at J; junction bases unmatched: 11. Looked up from germline, CDR1 is SGHRS and CDR2 is YFSETQ. The CDR3 extends over 16 amino acids. As DNA, the CDR3 is TGCGCCAGCAGCCGAACACAGCGGGGGCGTAACAATGAGCAGTTCTTC. Translation gives CASSRTQRGRNNEQFF. Full variable domain (rest looked up from reference TRBV5-1 and TRBJ2-1): KAGVTQTPRYLIKTRGQQVTLSCSPISGHRSVSWYQQTPGQGLQFLFEYFSETQRNKGNFPGRFSGRQFSNSRSEMNVSTLELGDSALYLCASSRTQRGRNNEQFFGPGTRLTVL.

The chain is built from TRBV6-6 and TRBJ1-1, with D possibly matching TRBD1 (5 bases). The ends were cut back, 4 bases at V and 4 bases at J, with 16 bases in the middle. The CDR3 runs 15 residues. In germline, CDR1 is MNHNY, CDR2 SVGAGI (reference sequence). The CDR3: CASSSGWVRGTEAFF. Written as DNA, the CDR3 is TGTGCCAGCAGTTCCGGGTGGGTAAGGGGCACTGAAGCTTTCTTT.

This rearrangement joins TRBV13 to TRBJ2-1, with D possibly being TRBD1 (6 bases). V lost 5 bases to trimming and J lost 6 bases, with 11 bases between them. This CDR3 region has 13 residues. Germline V CDR1 and CDR2: PRHDT, FYEKMQ (reference sequence). CDR3: CASSIGQSNEQFF. CDR3 in DNA: TGTGCCAGCAGCATCGGACAGTCCAATGAGCAGTTCTTC.

A word on this clone: This sample also contains other DNA sequences that code for the same CDR3. The V call is TRBV18, the J call TRBJ2-7; TRBD1 matches at 10 bases. V shed 2 bases and J 3 bases; nucleotides not matched to a gene: 1. Germline CDR1 and CDR2: KGHSH and LQKENI. This CDR3 has 14 amino acids. This chain's CDR3 is CASSPGDRGYEQYF. CDR3 sequence (DNA): TGTGCCAGCTCACCAGGGGACAGGGGCTACGAGCAGTACTTC.

The chain combines TRBV6-4 with TRBJ2-2; a weak D match, TRBD2 (5 bases). Deletions cut 6 bases from V and 1 base from J, with 6 bases between. Germline values: CDR1 MRHNA, CDR2 SNTAGT. The CDR3 extends over 13 amino acids. The CDR3 nucleotides are TGTGCCAGCAGAGCGGAGAACACCGGGGAGCTGTTTTTT. Protein: CASRAENTGELFF.

Concerning this clone itself: The junction shows a germline mismatch at one end, possibly a read error. This chain uses TRBV10-2 with TRBJ1-1, with TRBD1 identical over 8 bases. This CDR3 region has 14 residues. Germline CDR1 WSHSY, CDR2 SAAADI. The CDR3 DNA reads as TGCGCCAGCAGTGTCCGGACAGGGAACCCTGAAGCTTTCTTT. It yields the protein CASSVRTGNPEAFF.

This clone was seen only once. This rearrangement joins TRBV28 to TRBJ1-2; D not resolved. The germline gives CDR1 MDHEN, CDR2 SYDVKM. The length of the CDR3 is 14 residues. With 5 bases removed from V and 0 bases from J, the gap between germline ends came to 10 bases. DNA of the CDR3: TGTGCCAGCAGTGCAGGACTAGCTAACTATGGCTACACCTTC. It codes for CASSAGLANYGYTF.

This clone was seen more than once but under ten times. Other DNA sequences within the sample encode an identical CDR3. CDR3 in amino acids: CASSYSPDTEAFF. The DNA for the CDR3 is TGTGCCAGCAGTTACTCTCCGGACACTGAAGCTTTCTTT. This rearrangement joins TRBV6-5 to TRBJ1-1, with D unresolved. Germline lookup yields CDR1 MNHEY and CDR2 SVGAGI. The CDR3 has 13 amino acids. Between the trimmed V and J ends, which lost 0 bases and 3 bases, there was a span of 5 bases.

The V call is TRBV10-3, the J call TRBJ1-2, with 7 bases identical to TRBD1. This CDR3 contains 13 residues. The germline CDR1 and CDR2 sequences are ENHRY and SYGVKD. Trimming took 8 bases from V and 3 from J; bases not matched to a gene: 6. CDR3 amino acids: CAIGQAFDYGYTF. The CDR3 nucleotides read TGTGCCATCGGACAGGCTTTCGACTATGGCTACACCTTC.

The chain combines TRBV7-9 with TRBJ1-2, with TRBD1 matching over 7 bases. V shed 7 bases, J shed 8 bases, and the junction held 7 bases outside the gene matches. Germline loops: CDR1 SEHNR, CDR2 FQNEAQ (reference sequence). The CDR3 length is 12 residues. The CDR3 sequence: CASTSTGSGYTF. The CDR3 nucleotides are TGTGCCAGCACCTCGACAGGGTCCGGCTACACCTTC.

This chain connects TRBV6-4 to TRBJ2-2, with a tentative D call TRBD2 (6 bases). Per germline, CDR1 MRHNA and CDR2 SNTAGT. Trimming left V 4 bases short and J 2 bases short, with 14 bases between. This CDR3 region has 16 residues. Here the CDR3 reads CASSVSYGGNTGELFF. The CDR3 nucleotides read TGTGCCAGCAGTGTTAGTTACGGGGGTAACACCGGGGAGCTGTTTTTT.